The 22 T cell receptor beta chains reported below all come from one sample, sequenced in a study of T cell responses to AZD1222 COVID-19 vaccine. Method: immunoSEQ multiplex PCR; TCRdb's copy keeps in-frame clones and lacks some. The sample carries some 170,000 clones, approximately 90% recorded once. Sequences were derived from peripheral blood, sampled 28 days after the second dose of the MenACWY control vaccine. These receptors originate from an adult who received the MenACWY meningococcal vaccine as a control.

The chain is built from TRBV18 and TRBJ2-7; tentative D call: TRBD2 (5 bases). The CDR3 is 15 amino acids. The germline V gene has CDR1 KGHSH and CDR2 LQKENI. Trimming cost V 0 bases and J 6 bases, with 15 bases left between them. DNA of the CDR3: TGTGCCAGCTCACCACCGGGAGTCAGGTCTAGCGAGCAGTACTTC. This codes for CASSPPGVRSSEQYF.

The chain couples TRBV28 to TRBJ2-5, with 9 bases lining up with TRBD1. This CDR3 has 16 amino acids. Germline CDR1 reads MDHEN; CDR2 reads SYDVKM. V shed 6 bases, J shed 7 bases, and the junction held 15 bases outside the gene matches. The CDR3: CASRLIFGDREGTQYF. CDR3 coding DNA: TGTGCCAGCAGACTAATCTTTGGGGACAGGGAGGGGACCCAGTACTTC. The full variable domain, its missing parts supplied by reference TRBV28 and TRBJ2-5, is DVKVTQSSRYLVKRTGEKVFLECVQDMDHENMFWYRQDPGLGLRLIYFSYDVKMKEKGDIPEGYSVSREKKERFSLILESASTNQTSMYLCASRLIFGDREGTQYFGPGTRLLVL.

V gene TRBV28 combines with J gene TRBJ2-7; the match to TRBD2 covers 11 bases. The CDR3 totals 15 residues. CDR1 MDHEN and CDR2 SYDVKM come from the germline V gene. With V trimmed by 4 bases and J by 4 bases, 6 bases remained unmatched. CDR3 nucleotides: TGTGCCAGCAGTTCCACTAGCGGGAGTGGGTACGAGCAGTACTTC. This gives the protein CASSSTSGSGYEQYF.

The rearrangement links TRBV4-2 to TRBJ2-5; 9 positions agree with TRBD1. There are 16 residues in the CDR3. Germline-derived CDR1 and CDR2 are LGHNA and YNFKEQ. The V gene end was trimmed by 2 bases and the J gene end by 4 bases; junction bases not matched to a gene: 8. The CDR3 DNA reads TGTGCCAGCAGCCAATCCGGGACAGGGAGAACAGAGACCCAGTACTTC. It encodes CASSQSGTGRTETQYF.

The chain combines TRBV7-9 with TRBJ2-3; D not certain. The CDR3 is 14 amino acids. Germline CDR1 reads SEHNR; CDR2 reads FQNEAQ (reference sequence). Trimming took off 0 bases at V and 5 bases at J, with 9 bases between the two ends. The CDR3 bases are TGTGCCAGCAGCTTAGCAAAGCGTGAAGATACGCAGTATTTT. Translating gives CASSLAKREDTQYF.

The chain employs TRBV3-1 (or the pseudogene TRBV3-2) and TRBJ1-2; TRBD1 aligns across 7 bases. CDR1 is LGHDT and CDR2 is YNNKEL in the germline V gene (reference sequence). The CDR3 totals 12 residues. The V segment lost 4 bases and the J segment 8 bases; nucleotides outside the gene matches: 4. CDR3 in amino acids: CASSPGQRGYTF. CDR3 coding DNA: TGTGCCAGCAGCCCGGGACAGAGGGGCTACACCTTC.

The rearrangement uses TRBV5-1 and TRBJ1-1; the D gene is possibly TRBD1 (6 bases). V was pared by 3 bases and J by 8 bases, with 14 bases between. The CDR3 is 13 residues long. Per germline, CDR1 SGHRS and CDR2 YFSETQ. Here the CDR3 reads CASSWGTGTEAFF. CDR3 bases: TGCGCCAGCAGCTGGGGGACCGGGACAGAAGCTTTCTTT.

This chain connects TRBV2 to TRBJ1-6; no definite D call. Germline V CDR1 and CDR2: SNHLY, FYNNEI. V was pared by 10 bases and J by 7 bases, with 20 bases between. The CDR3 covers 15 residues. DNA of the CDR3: TGTGCCACCCAGAGGGCAGGAAGACCCAATTCACCCCTCCACTTT. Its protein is CATQRAGRPNSPLHF.

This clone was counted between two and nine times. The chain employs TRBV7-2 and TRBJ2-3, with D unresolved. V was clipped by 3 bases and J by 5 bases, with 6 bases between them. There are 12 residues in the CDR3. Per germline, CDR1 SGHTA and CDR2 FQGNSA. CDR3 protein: CASSFDIDTQYF. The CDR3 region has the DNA TGTGCCAGCAGCTTCGACATAGATACGCAGTATTTT.

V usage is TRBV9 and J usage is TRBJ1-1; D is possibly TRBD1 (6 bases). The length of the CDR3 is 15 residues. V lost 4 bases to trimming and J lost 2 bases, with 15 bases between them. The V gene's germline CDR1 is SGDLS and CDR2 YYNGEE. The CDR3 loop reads CASSPQGRGNTEAFF. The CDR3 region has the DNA TGTGCCAGCAGCCCACAGGGTAGGGGAAACACTGAAGCTTTCTTT.

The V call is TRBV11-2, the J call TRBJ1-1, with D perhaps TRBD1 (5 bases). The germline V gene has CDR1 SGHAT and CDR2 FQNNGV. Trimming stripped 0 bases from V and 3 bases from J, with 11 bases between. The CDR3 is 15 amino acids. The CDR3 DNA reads TGTGCCAGCAGCTTAGAACGGGGCAGCTACACTGAAGCTTTCTTT. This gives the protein CASSLERGSYTEAFF.

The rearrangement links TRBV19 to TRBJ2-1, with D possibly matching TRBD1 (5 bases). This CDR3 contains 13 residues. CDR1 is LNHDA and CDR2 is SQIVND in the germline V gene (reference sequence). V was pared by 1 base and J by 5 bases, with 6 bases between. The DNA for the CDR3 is TGTGCCAGTAGTATAGTCAGGGACAATGAGCAGTTCTTC. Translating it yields CASSIVRDNEQFF.

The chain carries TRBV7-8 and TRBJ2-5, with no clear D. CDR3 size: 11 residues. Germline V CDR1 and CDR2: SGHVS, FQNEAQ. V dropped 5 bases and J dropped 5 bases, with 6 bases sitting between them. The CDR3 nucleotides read TGTGCCAGCAGCCAACTGGAGACCCAGTACTTC. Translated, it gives CASSQLETQYF.

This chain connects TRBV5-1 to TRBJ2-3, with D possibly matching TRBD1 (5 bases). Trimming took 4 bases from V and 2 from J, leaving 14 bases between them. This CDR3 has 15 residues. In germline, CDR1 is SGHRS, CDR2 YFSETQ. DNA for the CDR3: TGCGCCAGCAGCCCGCGCCGACAGTTCACAGATACGCAGTATTTT. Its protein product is CASSPRRQFTDTQYF. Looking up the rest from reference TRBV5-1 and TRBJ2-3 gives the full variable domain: KAGVTQTPRYLIKTRGQQVTLSCSPISGHRSVSWYQQTPGQGLQFLFEYFSETQRNKGNFPGRFSGRQFSNSRSEMNVSTLELGDSALYLCASSPRRQFTDTQYFGPGTRLTVL.

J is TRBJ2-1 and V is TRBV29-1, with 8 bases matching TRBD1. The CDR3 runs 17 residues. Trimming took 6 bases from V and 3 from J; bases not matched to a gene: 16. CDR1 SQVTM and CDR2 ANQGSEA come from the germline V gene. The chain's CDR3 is CSVDRVAFFDHYNEQFF. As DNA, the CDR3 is TGCAGCGTGGACAGGGTGGCCTTTTTCGACCACTACAATGAGCAGTTCTTC.

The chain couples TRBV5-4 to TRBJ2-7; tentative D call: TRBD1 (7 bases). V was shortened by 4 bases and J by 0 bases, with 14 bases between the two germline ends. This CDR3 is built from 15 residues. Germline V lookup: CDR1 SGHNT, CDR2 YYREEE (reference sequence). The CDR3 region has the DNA TGTGCCAGCAGCCGGGCAGGGGGGAGCTCCTACGAGCAGTACTTC. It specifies CASSRAGGSSYEQYF.

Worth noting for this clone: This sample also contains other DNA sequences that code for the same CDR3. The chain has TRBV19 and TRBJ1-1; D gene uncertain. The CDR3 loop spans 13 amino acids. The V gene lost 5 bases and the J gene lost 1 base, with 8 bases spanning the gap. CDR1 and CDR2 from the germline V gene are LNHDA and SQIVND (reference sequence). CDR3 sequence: CASSSTANTEAFF. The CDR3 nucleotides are TGTGCCAGTAGTTCAACAGCGAACACTGAAGCTTTCTTT.

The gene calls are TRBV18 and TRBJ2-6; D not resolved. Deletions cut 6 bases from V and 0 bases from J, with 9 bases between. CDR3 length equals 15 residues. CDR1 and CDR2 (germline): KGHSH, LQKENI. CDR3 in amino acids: CASSLPSSGANVLTF. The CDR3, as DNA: TGTGCCAGCTCCCTCCCAAGCTCTGGGGCCAACGTCCTGACTTTC.

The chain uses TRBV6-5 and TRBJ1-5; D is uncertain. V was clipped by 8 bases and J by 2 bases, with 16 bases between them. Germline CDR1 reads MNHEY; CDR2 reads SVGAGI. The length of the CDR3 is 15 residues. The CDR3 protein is CASSPRTSGNQPQHF. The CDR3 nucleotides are TGTGCCAGCTCCCCCCGGACGTCCGGCAATCAGCCCCAGCATTTT.

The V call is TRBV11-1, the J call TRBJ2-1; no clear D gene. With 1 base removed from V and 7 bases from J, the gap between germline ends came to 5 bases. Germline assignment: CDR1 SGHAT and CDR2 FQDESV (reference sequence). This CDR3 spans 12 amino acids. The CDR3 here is CASSLVGNEQFF. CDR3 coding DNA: TGTGCCAGCAGCTTAGTGGGTAATGAGCAGTTCTTC.

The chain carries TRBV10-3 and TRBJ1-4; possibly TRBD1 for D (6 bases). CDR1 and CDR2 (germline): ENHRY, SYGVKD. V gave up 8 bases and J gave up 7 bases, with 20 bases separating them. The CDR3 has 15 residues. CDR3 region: CAIGRGTGNSEKLFF. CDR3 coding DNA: TGTGCCATCGGCCGAGGAACAGGGAATAGTGAAAAACTGTTTTTT.

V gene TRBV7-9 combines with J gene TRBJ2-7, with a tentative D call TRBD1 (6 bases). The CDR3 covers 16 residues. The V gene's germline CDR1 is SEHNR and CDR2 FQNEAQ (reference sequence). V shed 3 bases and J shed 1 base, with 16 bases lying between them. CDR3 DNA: TGTGCCAGCAGCTTCATGGGGGCGGTTCCTTCCTACGAGCAGTACTTC. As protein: CASSFMGAVPSYEQYF.